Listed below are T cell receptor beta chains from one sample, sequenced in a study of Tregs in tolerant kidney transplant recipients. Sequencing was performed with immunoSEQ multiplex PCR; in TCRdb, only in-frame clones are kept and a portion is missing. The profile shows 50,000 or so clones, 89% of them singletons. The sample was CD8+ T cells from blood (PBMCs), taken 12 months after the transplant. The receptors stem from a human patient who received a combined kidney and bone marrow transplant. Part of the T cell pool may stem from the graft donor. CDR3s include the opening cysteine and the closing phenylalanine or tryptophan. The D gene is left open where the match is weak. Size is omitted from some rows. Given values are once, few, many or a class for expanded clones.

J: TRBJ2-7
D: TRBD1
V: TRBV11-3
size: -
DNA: TGTGCCAGCAGCCCCGGGACAGGTTACCTAGAGCAGTACTTC
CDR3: CASSPGTGYLEQYF

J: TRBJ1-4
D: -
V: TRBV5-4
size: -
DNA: TGTGCCAGCAGCCCGGGAAGTACTAATGAAAAACTGTTTTTT
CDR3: CASSPGSTNEKLFF

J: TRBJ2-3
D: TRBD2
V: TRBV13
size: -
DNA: TGTGCCAGCAGCGCCCGACTAGCGGCACCAGATACGCAGTATTTT
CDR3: CASSARLAAPDTQYF

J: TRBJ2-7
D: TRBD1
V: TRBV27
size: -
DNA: TGTGCCAGCAGAGGGGGCGGCTCCTACGAGCAGTACTTC
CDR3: CASRGGGSYEQYF

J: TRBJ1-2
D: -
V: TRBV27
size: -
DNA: TGTGCCAGCAGTTTCCAGGGGCCCAACTATGGCTACACCTTC
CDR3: CASSFQGPNYGYTF

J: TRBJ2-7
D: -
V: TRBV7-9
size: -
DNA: TGTGCCAGCAGCTTACCAGTTCACTACGAGCAGTACTTC
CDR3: CASSLPVHYEQYF

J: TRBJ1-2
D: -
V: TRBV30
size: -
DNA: TGTGCCTGGAGTGTACCCAACAGAACCCCCTATGGCTACACCTTC
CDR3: CAWSVPNRTPYGYTF

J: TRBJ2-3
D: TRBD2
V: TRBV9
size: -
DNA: TGTGCCAGCAGCGTATTAGCGGGAGTTGGCACAGATACGCAGTATTTT
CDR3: CASSVLAGVGTDTQYF

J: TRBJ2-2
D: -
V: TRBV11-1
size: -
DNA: TGTGCCAGCAGCTTAATAGGGACATTTCGAGACGGGGAGCTGTTTTTT
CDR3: CASSLIGTFRDGELFF

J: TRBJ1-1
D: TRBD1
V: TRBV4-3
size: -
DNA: TGCGCCAGCAGCCAAGGGTACGGGAGACCTGACAGGGGACGCACTGAAGCTTTCTTT
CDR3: CASSQGYGRPDRGRTEAFF

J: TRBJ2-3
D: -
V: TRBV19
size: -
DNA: TGTGCCAGTAACTGGGGCACAGCAGATACGCAGTATTTT
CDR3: CASNWGTADTQYF

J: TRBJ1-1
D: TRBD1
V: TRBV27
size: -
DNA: TGTGCCAGCAGGACAGGGACTGGAGCTTTCTTT
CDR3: CASRTGTGAFF

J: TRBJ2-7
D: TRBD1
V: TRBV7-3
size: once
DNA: TGTGCCAGCAGCTTAAGTGGGACAGGGGGCTACGAGCAGTACTTC
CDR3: CASSLSGTGGYEQYF

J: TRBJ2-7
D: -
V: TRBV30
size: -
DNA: TGTGCCTGGAGTTTGGCAGGGTCGGGCGAGCAGTACTTC
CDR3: CAWSLAGSGEQYF

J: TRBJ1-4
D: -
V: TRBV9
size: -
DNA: TGTGCCAGCAGCGCGAGGGCAAATGAAAAACTGTTTTTT
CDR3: CASSARANEKLFF

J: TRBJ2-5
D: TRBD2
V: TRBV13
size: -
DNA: TGTGCCAGCAGCTCCCGGGTAGCGGGGACGGGGGAGACCCAGTACTTC
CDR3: CASSSRVAGTGETQYF

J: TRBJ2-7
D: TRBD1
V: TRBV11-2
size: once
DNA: TGTGCCAGCAGCTTAGTTTTCGGACAGGGGGCTCGGAACGAGCAGTACTTC
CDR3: CASSLVFGQGARNEQYF

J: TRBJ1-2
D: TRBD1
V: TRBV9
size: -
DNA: TGTGCCAGCAGGAGCTGGACAGGGGACTATGGCTACACCTTC
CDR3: CASRSWTGDYGYTF

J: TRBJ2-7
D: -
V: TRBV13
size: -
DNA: TGTGCCAGCAGCTTAGGCTTGACAGGACATGATCAGTACTTC
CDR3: CASSLGLTGHDQYF

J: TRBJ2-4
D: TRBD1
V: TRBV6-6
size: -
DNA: TGTGCCAGCAGTACAGGGACAGTAGCCAAAAACATTCAGTACTTC
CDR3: CASSTGTVAKNIQYF

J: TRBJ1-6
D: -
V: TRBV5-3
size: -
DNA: TGTGCCAGAAGAACGGGACACGGAAAAAACGGGTTGGGTTCCCCCCTCCACTTT
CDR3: CARRTGHGKNGLGSPLHF

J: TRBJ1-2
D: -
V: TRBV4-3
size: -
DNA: TGCGCCAGCAGCCTTAAAACAGGGTTCTATGGCTACACCTTC
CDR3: CASSLKTGFYGYTF

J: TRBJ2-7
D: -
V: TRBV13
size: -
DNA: TGTGCCAGCAGCTTAGAAGGCGGCCTGACCCGCTACGAGCAGTACTTC
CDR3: CASSLEGGLTRYEQYF

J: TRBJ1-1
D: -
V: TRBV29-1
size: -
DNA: TGCAGCGCCGGTGGTACTGAAGCTTTCTTT
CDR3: CSAGGTEAFF

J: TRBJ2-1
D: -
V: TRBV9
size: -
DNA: TGTGCCAGCAGCGTATCCGATGAGCAGTTCTTC
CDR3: CASSVSDEQFF

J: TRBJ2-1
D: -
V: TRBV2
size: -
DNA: TGTGCCAGCAGGACTAGGGGTGAGCAGTTCTTC
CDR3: CASRTRGEQFF

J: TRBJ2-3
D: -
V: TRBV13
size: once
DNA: TGTGCCAGCAGCCCCTCGGAGGGGATCAGCACAGATACGCAGTATTTT
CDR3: CASSPSEGISTDTQYF

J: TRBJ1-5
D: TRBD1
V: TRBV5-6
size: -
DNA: TGTGTCAGCAGCTTCGGGACAGGGAATCAGCCCCAGCATTTT
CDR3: CVSSFGTGNQPQHF

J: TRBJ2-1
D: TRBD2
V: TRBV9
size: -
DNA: TGTGCCAGCAGCGTAGTGGTGACTAGCGACTTCAATGAGCAGTTCTTC
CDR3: CASSVVVTSDFNEQFF

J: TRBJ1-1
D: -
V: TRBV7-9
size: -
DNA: TGTGCCAGCAGCCTACAGAGGAACACTGAAGCTTTCTTT
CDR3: CASSLQRNTEAFF

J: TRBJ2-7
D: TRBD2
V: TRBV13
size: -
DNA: TGTGCCAGCAGCTCTATACTAGCGGAAGCCTACGAGCAGTACTTC
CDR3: CASSSILAEAYEQYF

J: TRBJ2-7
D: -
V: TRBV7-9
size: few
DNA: TGTGCCAGCAGCTTAAGGGGTATCGACGAGCAGTACTTC
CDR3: CASSLRGIDEQYF

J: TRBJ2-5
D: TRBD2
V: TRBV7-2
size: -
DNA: TGTGCCAGCAGCTCACGGACTAGCGGGAGTCAGGAGACCCAGTACTTC
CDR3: CASSSRTSGSQETQYF

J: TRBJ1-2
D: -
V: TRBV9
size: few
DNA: TGTGCCAGCAGCGTACGCAGTAACTATGGCTACACCTTC
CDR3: CASSVRSNYGYTF

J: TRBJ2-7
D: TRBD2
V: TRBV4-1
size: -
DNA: TGCGCCAGCAGCACTAGCGGGGGGGGATACGAGCAGTACTTC
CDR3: CASSTSGGGYEQYF